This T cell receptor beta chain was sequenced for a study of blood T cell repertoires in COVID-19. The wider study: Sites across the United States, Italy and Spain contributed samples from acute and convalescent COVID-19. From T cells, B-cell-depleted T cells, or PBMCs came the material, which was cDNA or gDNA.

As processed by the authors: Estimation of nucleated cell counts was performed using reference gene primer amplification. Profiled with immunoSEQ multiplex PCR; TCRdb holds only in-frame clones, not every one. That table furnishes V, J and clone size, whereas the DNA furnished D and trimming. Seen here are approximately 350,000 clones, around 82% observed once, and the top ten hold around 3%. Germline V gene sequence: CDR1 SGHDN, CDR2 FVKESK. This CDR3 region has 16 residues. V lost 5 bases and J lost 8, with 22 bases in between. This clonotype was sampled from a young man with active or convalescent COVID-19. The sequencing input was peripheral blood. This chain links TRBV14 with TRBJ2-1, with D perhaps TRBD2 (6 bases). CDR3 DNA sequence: TGTGCCAGCAGCAGACGGGAGACGACGCGACGCGATGAGCAGTTCTTC. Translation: CASSRRETTRRDEQFF.